The next 10 T cell receptor beta chains were all read from a single sample in a study of CD8 T cells in ankylosing spondylitis. Overall study findings and caveats: Ankylosing spondylitis blood seemed to carry a telltale TCR beta motif made of eight highly homologous variants.

These receptors' targets are unknown. Via MiXCR, TCRdb re-called the 5' RACE reads, giving one row per CDR3 protein. The sample has around 540,000 distinct CDR3 sequences, roughly 12% seen once; the top ten hold around 6.8%. The source material was blood, either unsorted or a sorted T cell fraction (not recorded which). These receptors came from a male donor with ankylosing spondylitis.

At least ten counts were recorded for this clonotype. The chain's CDR3 is CASSLPDTRQAFF. DNA for the CDR3: TGTGCCAGCTCACTACCGGACACTCGACAGGCTTTCTTT. J is TRBJ1-1 and V is TRBV18, with D possibly being TRBD1 (5 bases). Germline CDR1 KGHSH, CDR2 LQKENI. This CDR3 contains 13 residues. V was trimmed by 4 bases and J by 11 bases, leaving 17 bases between them.

This chain uses TRBV4-1 with TRBJ2-2; TRBD2 matches at 7 bases. V lost 1 base to trimming and J lost 7 bases; unmatched junction nucleotides: 6. CDR3 length equals 15 residues. Germline V gene lookup returns CDR1 MGHRA and CDR2 YSYEKL. DNA for the CDR3: TGCGCCAGCAGCCAAGGGCGGGAGCTTATCGGGGAGCTGTTTTTT. Its translation: CASSQGRELIGELFF.

There are many counts of this clonotype. The V gene is TRBV12-3 or TRBV12-4, the J gene TRBJ2-7, with 9 positions matching TRBD1. The ends lost 6 bases at V and 5 bases at J; junction bases unmatched: 8. This CDR3 has 14 amino acids. CDR3 DNA sequence: TGTGCCAGCAGGCTCGGGACAGGGTGGCACGAGCAGTACTTC. This codes for CASRLGTGWHEQYF.

V usage is TRBV5-8 and J usage is TRBJ2-1; 7 bases are a match to TRBD2. The trim removed 2 bases at V and 4 bases at J, leaving 3 bases unmatched. Germline assignment: CDR1 SGHTS and CDR2 YDEGEE. The CDR3 contains 14 residues. CDR3 loop: CASSFGRVYNEQFF. The CDR3 coding sequence is TGTGCCAGCAGCTTTGGGAGGGTGTACAATGAGCAGTTCTTC.

This clonotype was found a few times. The chain couples TRBV7-2 to TRBJ1-4; a possible D gene is TRBD1 (5 bases). With 0 bases removed from V and 12 bases from J, the gap between germline ends came to 11 bases. The germline V gene encodes CDR1 SGHTA and CDR2 FQGNSA. This CDR3 contains 13 residues. The CDR3 is CASSLALGGELFF. The CDR3 coding sequence is TGTGCCAGCAGCTTAGCGTTGGGGGGAGAACTGTTTTTT.

This clonotype was picked up a small number of times. The chain uses TRBV30 and TRBJ1-1, with D possibly being TRBD1 (5 bases). The CDR3 runs to 14 residues. The ends were cut back, 4 bases at V and 5 bases at J, with 17 bases in the middle. From germline, CDR1 is GTSNPN and CDR2 SVGIG (reference sequence). In DNA, the CDR3 is TGTGCCTGGACCCGCCAAGGGGCTTGGACTGAAGCTTTCTTT. Protein: CAWTRQGAWTEAFF.

In its sample, this clonotype was seen a few times. This chain joins TRBV6-1 and TRBJ2-1; 14 bases align to TRBD2. This CDR3 has 17 amino acids. Germline CDR1 MNHNS, CDR2 SASEGT. J gave up 6 bases and V 6 bases, and 10 bases lay outside the gene matches. The CDR3 DNA sequence: TGTGCCAGCAGCCAGGGACTAGCGGGAGTGGTATCCAATGAGCAGTTCTTC. Amino acids: CASSQGLAGVVSNEQFF.

This clonotype was seen only a few times. The chain links TRBV20-1 to TRBJ2-3; TRBD1 matches 8 bases. After removal of 5 bases from V and 2 bases from J, the junction contained 3 bases not matched to a gene. The CDR3 totals 13 residues. CDR1 and CDR2 from the germline V gene are DFQATT and SNEGSKA (reference sequence). CDR3 in amino acids: CSAGQGSTDTQYF. In nucleotides, the CDR3 is TGCAGTGCTGGACAGGGATCCACAGATACGCAGTATTTT.

Many counts were recorded for this clonotype. The chain employs TRBV27 and TRBJ1-5; D unclear. In germline, CDR1 is MNHEY, CDR2 SMNVEV (reference sequence). The CDR3 has 13 residues. The germline V and J ends were trimmed by 8 bases and 7 bases, with 15 bases remaining between them. The CDR3 is CASCIRVGQPQHF. In DNA, the CDR3 is TGTGCCAGCTGTATAAGGGTCGGGCAGCCCCAGCATTTT.

This clonotype was picked up a small number of times. This sequence joins TRBV7-2 and TRBJ2-1; D gene uncertain. This CDR3 is built from 14 residues. Trimming left V 2 bases short and J 6 bases short, with 11 bases between. Germline V CDR1 and CDR2: SGHTA, FQGNSA. The CDR3 DNA sequence: TGTGCCAGCAGCTTAACCAGAATGGCCAATGAGCAGTTCTTC. Translated, it gives CASSLTRMANEQFF.